This TCR beta chain was recovered during a study of blood T cell repertoires in COVID-19. Study-wide context: COVID-19 samples, acute and convalescent, were from the United States, Italy and Spain. The cDNA or gDNA used as material had been derived from T cells, B-cell-depleted T cells, or PBMCs.

Per the original data handling: Reference gene primer amplification in the assay estimated nucleated cell counts. The method was immunoSEQ multiplex PCR; TCRdb's version includes in-frame clones alone and lacks a portion of them. V and J calls plus clone size are reproduced from that table; the DNA served to infer D and trimming. Altogether around 42,000 clones are present, 80% to 90% being singletons, with the ten largest covering about 10%. Germline V CDR1 and CDR2: MNHEY, SVGEGT. V was clipped by 6 bases and J by 5 bases, with 14 bases between them. The CDR3 spans 13 residues. The sequencing sample was made of peripheral blood. The rearrangement uses TRBV6-2 or TRBV6-3 and TRBJ2-7; TRBD2 might be the D (5 bases). The receptor's source is a young man with active or convalescent COVID-19. The CDR3 nucleotides are TGTGCCAGCAGCCGCACTAGGTTGGACGAGCAGTACGTC. This sequence encodes CASSRTRLDEQYV.